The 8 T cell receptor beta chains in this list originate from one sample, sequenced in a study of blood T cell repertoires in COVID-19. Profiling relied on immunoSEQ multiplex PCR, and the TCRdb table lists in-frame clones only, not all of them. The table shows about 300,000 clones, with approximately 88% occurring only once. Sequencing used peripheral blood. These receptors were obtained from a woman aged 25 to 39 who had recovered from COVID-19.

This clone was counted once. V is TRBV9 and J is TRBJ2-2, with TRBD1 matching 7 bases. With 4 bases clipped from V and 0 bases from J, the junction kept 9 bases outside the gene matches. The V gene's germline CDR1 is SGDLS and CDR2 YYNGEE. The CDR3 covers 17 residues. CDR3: CASSSTGIGANTGELFF. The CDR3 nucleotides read TGTGCCAGCAGCTCGACAGGGATCGGCGCGAACACCGGGGAGCTGTTTTTT.

The CDR3 here is CASSLRTGGGEQFF. The CDR3 region has the DNA TGTGCCAGCAGTCTTAGGACAGGGGGTGGTGAGCAGTTCTTC. The chain employs TRBV6-5 and TRBJ2-1, with 10 bases identical to TRBD1. The CDR3 covers 14 residues. Germline CDR1 reads MNHEY; CDR2 reads SVGAGI. Trimming at V came to 5 bases and at J to 9 bases, leaving 7 bases not matched to a gene.

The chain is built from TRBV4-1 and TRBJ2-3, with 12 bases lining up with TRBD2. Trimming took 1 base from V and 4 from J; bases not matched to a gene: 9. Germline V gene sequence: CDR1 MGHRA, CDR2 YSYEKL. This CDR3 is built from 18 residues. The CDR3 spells CASSQVASGGAGADTQYF. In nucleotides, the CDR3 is TGCGCCAGCAGCCAAGTTGCTAGCGGGGGGGCCGGGGCAGATACGCAGTATTTT.

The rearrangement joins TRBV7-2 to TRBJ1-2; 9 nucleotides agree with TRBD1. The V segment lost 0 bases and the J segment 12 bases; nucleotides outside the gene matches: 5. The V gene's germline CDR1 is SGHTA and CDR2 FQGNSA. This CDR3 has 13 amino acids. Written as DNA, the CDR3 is TGTGCCAGCAGCTTAGCACCGAACAGGGGGCACACCTTC. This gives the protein CASSLAPNRGHTF.

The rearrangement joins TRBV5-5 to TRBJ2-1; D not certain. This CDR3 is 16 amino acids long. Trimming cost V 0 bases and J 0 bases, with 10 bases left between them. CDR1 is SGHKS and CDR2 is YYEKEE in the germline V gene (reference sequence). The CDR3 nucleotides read TGTGCCAGCAGCTTGGAGGCGGCTAGCTCCTACAATGAGCAGTTCTTC. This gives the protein CASSLEAASSYNEQFF. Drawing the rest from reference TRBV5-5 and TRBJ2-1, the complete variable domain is DAGVTQSPTHLIKTRGQQVTLRCSPISGHKSVSWYQQVLGQGPQFIFQYYEKEERGRGNFPDRFSARQFPNYSSELNVNALLLGDSALYLCASSLEAASSYNEQFFGPGTRLTVL.

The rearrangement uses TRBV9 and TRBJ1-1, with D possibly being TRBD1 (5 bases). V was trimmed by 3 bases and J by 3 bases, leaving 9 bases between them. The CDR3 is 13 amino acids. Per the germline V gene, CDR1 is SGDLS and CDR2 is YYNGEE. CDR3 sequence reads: CASSDRPHTEAFF. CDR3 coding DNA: TGTGCCAGCAGCGACAGGCCGCACACTGAAGCTTTCTTT.

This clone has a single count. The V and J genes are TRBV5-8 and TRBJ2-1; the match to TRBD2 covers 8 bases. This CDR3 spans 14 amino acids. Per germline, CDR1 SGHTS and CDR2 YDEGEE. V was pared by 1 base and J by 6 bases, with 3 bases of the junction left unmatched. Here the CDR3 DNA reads TGTGCCAGCAGCTTGAGGCGGGGGGTCAATGAGCAGTTCTTC. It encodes CASSLRRGVNEQFF.

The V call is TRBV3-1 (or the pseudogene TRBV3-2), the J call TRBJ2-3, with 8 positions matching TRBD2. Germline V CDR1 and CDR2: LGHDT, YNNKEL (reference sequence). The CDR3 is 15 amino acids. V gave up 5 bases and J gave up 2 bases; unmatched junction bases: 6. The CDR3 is CASSTGTRNTDTQYF. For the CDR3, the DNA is TGTGCCAGCAGCACTGGGACTAGAAACACAGATACGCAGTATTTT.